These 16 T cell receptor beta chains share one sample of origin, sequenced in a study of shared clonotypes between healthy human individuals. Data came from immunoSEQ multiplex PCR; TCRdb stores just in-frame clones and leaves some out. The sample contains about 480,000 clones, approximately 79% of which appear only once. The sample comprised PBMCs. The receptor source for this set is a middle-aged woman in good health. Some clones in this sample may be carry-over from other donors' samples.

There are a few counts of this clone. J is TRBJ1-2 and V is TRBV6-1, with 9 nucleotides matching TRBD1. The CDR3 length is 14 residues. Losses at the gene ends were 3 bases for V and 8 bases for J; bases not matched to a gene: 7. Germline-derived CDR1 and CDR2 are MNHNS and SASEGT. CDR3 coding DNA: TGTGCCAGCAGTGATGGACAGGGGTTGTACGGCTACACCTTC. Translating it yields CASSDGQGLYGYTF.

This clone was seen just once. This chain links TRBV7-9 with TRBJ1-2; D not certain. Germline CDR1 reads SEHNR; CDR2 reads FQNEAQ (reference sequence). The V end lost 5 bases, the J end lost 7 bases, and 14 bases lay between the germline ends. The CDR3 length is 13 residues. The CDR3 nucleotides are TGTGCCAGCAGCCTGGGCGAAGCAGGTGGCTACACCTTC. This translates into CASSLGEAGGYTF.

The CDR3 region has the DNA TGTGCTAGTGGTCTCGGGACAGTCTACAATGAGCAGTTCTTC. Amino acid sequence: CASGLGTVYNEQFF. The genes are TRBV12-5 and TRBJ2-1; TRBD1 aligns across 7 bases. Germline-derived CDR1 and CDR2 are LGHNT and FRNRAP. The junction had 4 bases not matched to a gene; V was cut back by 5 bases and J by 3 bases. The CDR3 covers 14 residues.

J is TRBJ2-3 and V is TRBV30, with a weak D call TRBD1 (6 bases). The CDR3 consists of 14 residues. Trimming pared 1 base from V and 2 bases from J, leaving 10 bases between. Germline V gene data show CDR1 as GTSNPN and CDR2 as SVGIG (reference sequence). The chain's CDR3 is CAWSAGQNTDTQYF. Here the CDR3 DNA reads TGTGCCTGGAGTGCCGGACAGAACACAGATACGCAGTATTTT.

V usage is TRBV11-2 and J usage is TRBJ1-1; possibly TRBD1 for D (6 bases). CDR1 and CDR2 from the germline V gene are SGHAT and FQNNGV. The V and J ends lost 5 bases and 1 base respectively, with 11 bases between them. The CDR3 covers 14 residues. CDR3 in amino acids: CASSQDRENTEAFF. The DNA for the CDR3 is TGTGCCAGCAGCCAGGACAGAGAGAACACTGAAGCTTTCTTT.

The chain combines TRBV7-3 with TRBJ2-5; possible D gene TRBD2, 6 bases. V lost 3 bases to trimming and J lost 4 bases, with 6 bases between them. In germline, CDR1 is SGHTA, CDR2 FQGTGA. The CDR3 has 12 amino acids. CDR3 protein: CASSFGGETQYF. CDR3 nucleotides: TGTGCCAGCAGCTTCGGGGGAGAGACCCAGTACTTC. Using reference TRBV7-3 and TRBJ2-5 for the parts outside the CDR3, the full variable domain is GAGVSQTPSNKVTEKGKYVELRCDPISGHTALYWYRQSLGQGPEFLIYFQGTGAADDSGLPNDRFFAVRPEGSVSTLKIQRTERGDSAVYLCASSFGGETQYFGPGTRLLVL.

This clone was observed a few times. The chain is built from TRBV7-8 and TRBJ1-5; a weak D match, TRBD1 (5 bases). V lost 5 bases to trimming and J lost 5 bases, with 16 bases between them. Germline CDR1 SGHVS, CDR2 FQNEAQ. The CDR3 is made up of 15 amino acids. This CDR3 is CASSRDRNPHQPQHF. DNA of the CDR3: TGTGCCAGCAGCCGGGACCGCAACCCGCATCAGCCCCAGCATTTT.

The rearrangement uses TRBV2 and TRBJ2-4; D is tentatively TRBD1 or TRBD2 (6 bases each). CDR1 is SNHLY and CDR2 is FYNNEI in the germline V gene. The V and J ends lost 6 bases and 10 bases respectively, with 13 bases between them. The CDR3 consists of 12 residues. In DNA form, the CDR3 reads TGTGCCAGCAGGAAGGGGGGCGATATTCAGTACTTC. Translated: CASRKGGDIQYF. Full variable domain (missing parts from reference TRBV2 and TRBJ2-4): EPEVTQTPSHQVTQMGQEVILRCVPISNHLYFYWYRQILGQKVEFLVSFYNNEISEKSEIFDDQFSVERPDGSNFTLKIRSTKLEDSAMYFCASRKGGDIQYFGAGTRLSVL.

The genes are TRBV5-1 and TRBJ2-7; 9 positions match TRBD1. This CDR3 has 16 residues. The V segment lost 0 bases and the J segment 1 base; nucleotides outside the gene matches: 5. From germline, CDR1 is SGHRS and CDR2 YFSETQ. The CDR3 region has the DNA TGCGCCAGCAGCTTGGATAGGACAGGGGTGTCCTACGAGCAGTACTTC. Translating it yields CASSLDRTGVSYEQYF. Together with reference TRBV5-1 and TRBJ2-7, the CDR3 gives the full variable domain: KAGVTQTPRYLIKTRGQQVTLSCSPISGHRSVSWYQQTPGQGLQFLFEYFSETQRNKGNFPGRFSGRQFSNSRSEMNVSTLELGDSALYLCASSLDRTGVSYEQYFGPGTRLTVT.

V and J are TRBV19 and TRBJ2-7; D is possibly TRBD2 (6 bases). The length of the CDR3 is 11 residues. Germline V gives CDR1 LNHDA, CDR2 SQIVND (reference sequence). V lost 5 bases, J lost 6 bases, and 8 bases lay in between. The CDR3 region has the DNA TGTGCCAGTAGTCCGGGACTCGAGCAGTACTTC. It codes for CASSPGLEQYF.

With respect to this clone: Other nucleotide sequences in the sample specify the same CDR3. The rearrangement links TRBV18 to TRBJ2-7; 9 nucleotides align to TRBD1. The V gene end was trimmed by 3 bases and the J gene end by 1 base; junction bases not matched to a gene: 4. This CDR3 has 15 amino acids. Germline V gives CDR1 KGHSH, CDR2 LQKENI. Here the CDR3 DNA reads TGTGCCAGCTCACCGTCGACAGGGGGATCCTACGAGCAGTACTTC. This codes for CASSPSTGGSYEQYF.

The rearrangement uses TRBV29-1 and TRBJ2-5; TRBD1 matches at 7 bases. CDR1 and CDR2 from the germline V gene are SQVTM and ANQGSEA. V lost 4 bases to trimming and J lost 3 bases; unmatched junction nucleotides: 2. The CDR3 has 12 amino acids. The CDR3 is CSVAGTEETQYF. DNA for the CDR3: TGCAGCGTTGCCGGGACAGAAGAGACCCAGTACTTC.

V gene TRBV5-6 combines with J gene TRBJ2-5; D possibly corresponds to TRBD2 (6 bases). V lost 4 bases to trimming and J lost 5 bases, with 15 bases between them. Germline lookup yields CDR1 SGHDT and CDR2 YYEEEE. The CDR3 covers 14 residues. CDR3 in amino acids: CASSAPSGGETQYF. The CDR3 nucleotides are TGTGCCAGCAGCGCCCCATCTGGGGGGGAGACCCAGTACTTC.

A note on this clone: At one boundary the junction diverges from the germline segment, which might be a read error. The J gene is TRBJ2-1, the V gene TRBV7-3; 13 bases agree with TRBD2. This CDR3 is built from 15 residues. CDR1 and CDR2 from the germline V gene are SGHTA and FQGTGA. DNA of the CDR3: TGTGCCTGCAGCTTACTAGCGGGAGGGCAGAATGAGCAGTTCTTC. Translated, it gives CACSLLAGGQNEQFF.

The chain links TRBV5-4 to TRBJ1-1; 7 nucleotides match TRBD1. The J segment lost 1 base and the V segment lost 2 bases, leaving 8 bases of the junction unmatched. The CDR3 sequence is 16 residues long. Germline values: CDR1 SGHNT, CDR2 YYREEE (reference sequence). The CDR3 DNA follows: TGTGCCAGCAGCTTAGGAGGGGGCGCTGGGAACACTGAAGCTTTCTTT. Its protein product is CASSLGGGAGNTEAFF.

CDR3 coding DNA: TGTGCCAGCAGACCCCTAGGGGATTACAATCAGCCCCAGCATTTT. Its translation: CASRPLGDYNQPQHF. This chain links TRBV6-5 with TRBJ1-5; tentatively, D is TRBD1 (5 bases). The CDR3 has 15 residues. V was pared by 6 bases and J by 3 bases, with 15 bases between. The germline V gene has CDR1 MNHEY and CDR2 SVGAGI.